This TCR beta chain was sequenced in a study of post-analysis software for immune sequencing data. Study conclusions and caveats: Relative to controls, patients had roughly five TRBV segments at higher frequency, with TRBV5-6, TRBV5-1 and TRBV20-1 among these.

Germline values: CDR1 DFQATT, CDR2 SNEGSKA (reference sequence). V was clipped by 5 bases and J by 1 base, with 11 bases between them. The CDR3 is 13 residues long. TCR beta cDNA libraries had unique molecular identifiers. TCRdb reprocessed the PCR reads via MiXCR and lists one record per CDR3 protein. The table lists hundreds of thousands of distinct CDR3 sequences, approximately 57% of them singletons. This clonotype was seen only a few times. What it binds is unknown. The sequence came from a girl between 10 and 17 years old with multiple sclerosis. Input material: blood. This chain uses TRBV20-1 with TRBJ2-5, with D maybe TRBD1 (5 bases). CDR3 sequence reads: CSAQPTVQETQYF. The CDR3, as DNA: TGCAGTGCTCAACCGACAGTCCAAGAGACCCAGTACTTC.